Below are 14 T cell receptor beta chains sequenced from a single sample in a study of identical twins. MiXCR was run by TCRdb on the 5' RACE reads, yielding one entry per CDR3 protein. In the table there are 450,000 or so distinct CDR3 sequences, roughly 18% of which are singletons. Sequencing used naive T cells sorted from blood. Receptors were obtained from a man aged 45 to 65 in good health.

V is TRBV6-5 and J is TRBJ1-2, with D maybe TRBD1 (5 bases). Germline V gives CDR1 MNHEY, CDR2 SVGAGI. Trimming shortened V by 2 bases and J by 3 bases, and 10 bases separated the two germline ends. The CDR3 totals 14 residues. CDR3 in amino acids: CASSYGADHYGYTF. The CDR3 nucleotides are TGTGCCAGCAGTTACGGGGCGGACCACTATGGCTACACCTTC.

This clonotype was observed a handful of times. The CDR3 bases are TGTGCCATCAGTGACACCAATCAGCCCCAGCATTTT. It encodes CAISDTNQPQHF. The chain carries TRBV10-3 and TRBJ1-5; D is unresolved. Trimming stripped 3 bases from V and 3 bases from J, with 3 bases between. Germline CDR1 reads ENHRY; CDR2 reads SYGVKD. The CDR3 runs 12 residues.

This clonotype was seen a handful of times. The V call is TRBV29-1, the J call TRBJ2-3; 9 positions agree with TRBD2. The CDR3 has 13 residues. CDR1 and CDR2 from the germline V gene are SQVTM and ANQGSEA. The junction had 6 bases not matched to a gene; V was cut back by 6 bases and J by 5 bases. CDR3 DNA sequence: TGCAGCGTAGGACTAGCGTTTGGAGATACGCAGTATTTT. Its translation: CSVGLAFGDTQYF.

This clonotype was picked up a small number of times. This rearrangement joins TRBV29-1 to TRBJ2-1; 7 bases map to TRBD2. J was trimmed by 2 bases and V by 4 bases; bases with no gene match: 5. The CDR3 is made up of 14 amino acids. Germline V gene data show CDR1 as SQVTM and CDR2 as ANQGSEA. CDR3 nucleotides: TGCAGCGTTGCCCGACTAGCTCCCTACAATGAGCAGTTCTTC. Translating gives CSVARLAPYNEQFF.

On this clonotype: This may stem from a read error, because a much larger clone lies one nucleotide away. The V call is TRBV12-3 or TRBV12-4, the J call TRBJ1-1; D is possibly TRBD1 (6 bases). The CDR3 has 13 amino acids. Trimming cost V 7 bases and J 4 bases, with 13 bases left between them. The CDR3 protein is CASTTPGATEAFF. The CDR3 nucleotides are TGTGCCAGCACCACCCCAGGGGCCACTGAAGCTTTCTTT.

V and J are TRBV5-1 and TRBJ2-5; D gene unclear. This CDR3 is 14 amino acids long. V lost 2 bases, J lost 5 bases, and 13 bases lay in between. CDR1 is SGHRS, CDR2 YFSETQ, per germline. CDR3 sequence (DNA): TGCGCCAGCAGCTTACTTCCCGTCCGGGAGACCCAGTACTTC. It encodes CASSLLPVRETQYF.

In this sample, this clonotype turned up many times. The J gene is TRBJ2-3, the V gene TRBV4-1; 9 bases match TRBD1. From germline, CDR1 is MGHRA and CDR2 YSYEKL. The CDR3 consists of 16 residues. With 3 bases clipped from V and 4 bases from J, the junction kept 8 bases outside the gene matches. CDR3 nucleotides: TGCGCCAGCAGCCAGCCTCGGGACAGGGTTTCAGATACGCAGTATTTT. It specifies CASSQPRDRVSDTQYF.

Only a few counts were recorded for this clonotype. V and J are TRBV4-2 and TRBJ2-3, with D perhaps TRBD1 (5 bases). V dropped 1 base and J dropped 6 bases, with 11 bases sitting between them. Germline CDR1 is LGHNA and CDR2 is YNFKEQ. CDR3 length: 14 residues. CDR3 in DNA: TGTGCCAGCAGCCAAGGCAGGGCCAGCGATACGCAGTATTTT. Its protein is CASSQGRASDTQYF.

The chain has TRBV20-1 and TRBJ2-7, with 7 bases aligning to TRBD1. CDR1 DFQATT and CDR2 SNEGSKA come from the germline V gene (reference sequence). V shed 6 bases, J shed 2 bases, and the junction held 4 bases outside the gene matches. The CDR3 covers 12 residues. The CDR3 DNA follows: TGCAGTGCAGCGGACAGGACCTACGAGCAGTACTTC. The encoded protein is CSAADRTYEQYF.

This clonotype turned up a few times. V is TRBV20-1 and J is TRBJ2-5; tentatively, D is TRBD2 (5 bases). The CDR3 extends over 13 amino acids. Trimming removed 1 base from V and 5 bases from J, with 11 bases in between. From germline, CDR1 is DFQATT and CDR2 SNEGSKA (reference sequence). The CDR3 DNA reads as TGCAGTGCTAGAGGGGTTGGCGGGGAGACCCAGTACTTC. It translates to CSARGVGGETQYF.

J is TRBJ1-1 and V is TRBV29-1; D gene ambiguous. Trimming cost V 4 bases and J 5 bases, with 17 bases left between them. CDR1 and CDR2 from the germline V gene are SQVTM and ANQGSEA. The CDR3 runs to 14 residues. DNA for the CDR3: TGCAGCGTTGTGGGTCGGATGGGAGGGACTGAAGCTTTCTTT. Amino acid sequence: CSVVGRMGGTEAFF. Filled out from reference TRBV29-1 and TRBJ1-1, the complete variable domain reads SAVISQKPSRDICQRGTSLTIQCQVDSQVTMMFWYRQQPGQSLTLIATANQGSEATYESGFVIDKFPISRPNLTFSTLTVSNMSPEDSSIYLCSVVGRMGGTEAFFGQGTRLTVV.

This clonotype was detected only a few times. The CDR3 region is CSARQITSTDTQYF. Here the CDR3 DNA reads TGCAGTGCACGACAGATTACTAGCACAGATACGCAGTATTTT. The J gene is TRBJ2-3, the V gene TRBV20-1, with D possibly TRBD1 on 5 matching bases. Between the trimmed V and J ends, which lost 6 bases and 0 bases, there was a span of 13 bases. CDR1 and CDR2 from the germline V gene are DFQATT and SNEGSKA (reference sequence). This CDR3 contains 14 residues.

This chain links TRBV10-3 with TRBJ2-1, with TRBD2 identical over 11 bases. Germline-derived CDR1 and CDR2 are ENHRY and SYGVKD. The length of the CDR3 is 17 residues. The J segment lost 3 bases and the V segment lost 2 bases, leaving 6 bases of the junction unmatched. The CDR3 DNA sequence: TGTGCCATCAGTGAGGGAACCGGGACTAGCGGCTACAATGAGCAGTTCTTC. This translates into CAISEGTGTSGYNEQFF.

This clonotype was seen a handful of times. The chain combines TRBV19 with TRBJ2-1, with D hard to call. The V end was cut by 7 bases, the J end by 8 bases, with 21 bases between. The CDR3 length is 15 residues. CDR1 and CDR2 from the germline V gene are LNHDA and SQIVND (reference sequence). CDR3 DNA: TGTGCCAGTACGCCGTCTCGAACCTACCTCCATGAGCAGTTCTTC. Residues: CASTPSRTYLHEQFF.